Listed below are T cell receptor beta chains from one sample, sequenced in a study of blood T cell repertoires in COVID-19. Assay: immunoSEQ multiplex PCR; the TCRdb copy retains only in-frame clones and omits some. Among around 150,000 clones listed, around 87% were seen once. The sequenced sample was peripheral blood. The receptors originated from an older woman with active or convalescent COVID-19. CDR3s include the opening cysteine and the closing phenylalanine or tryptophan. A D gene is named only where the DNA matches it firmly. Part of the rows lack a size; the others show once, few, many or a class for expanded clones.

v_gene	abundance	j_gene	d_gene	CDR3nt	CDR3aa
TRBV6-1	.	TRBJ1-6	.	TGTGCCAGCAGTGAAGTGGGGGGGCCCGGTTCACCCCTCCACTTT	CASSEVGGPGSPLHF
TRBV19	few	TRBJ2-5	.	TGTGCCAGTAGTCTGACTAGAGAAGAGACCCAGTACTTC	CASSLTREETQYF
TRBV10-3	.	TRBJ1-2	TRBD1	TGTGCCATCAGCCCCTTCGGGACAGGGGCATCCGGGAACTATGGCTACACCTTC	CAISPFGTGASGNYGYTF
TRBV28	.	TRBJ1-5	TRBD1	TGTGCCAGCAGTTTATATAGGACAGGGCCGCCGCCCCAGCATTTT	CASSLYRTGPPPQHF
TRBV5-1	.	TRBJ2-1	TRBD1	TGCGCCAGCAGCCTGGGACAGGGGGTCAGTGAGCAGTTCTTC	CASSLGQGVSEQFF
TRBV5-1	.	TRBJ1-5	.	TGCGCCAGCAGCTTGGGGGAAACAGGGCAGCCCCAGCATTTT	CASSLGETGQPQHF
TRBV11-2	few	TRBJ1-3	.	TGTGCCAGCAGCTTCTTATCGGGTTACTCTGGAAACACCATATATTTT	CASSFLSGYSGNTIYF
TRBV25-1	.	TRBJ1-1	.	TGTGCCAGCAGCCAGACTCCGAACACTGAAGCTTTCTTT	CASSQTPNTEAFF
TRBV18	.	TRBJ1-1	.	TGTGCCAGCTCACCACCCGACAGGCCAGGGGATGCTTTCTTT	CASSPPDRPGDAFF
TRBV19	.	TRBJ1-5	TRBD1	TGTGCCAGTAGTATAGATTCGGGACAGGGTATGTATCAGCCCCAGCATTTT	CASSIDSGQGMYQPQHF
TRBV7-6	.	TRBJ2-7	.	TGTGCCAGCAGCTTCGCAGGGAATCCCTACGAGCAGTACTTC	CASSFAGNPYEQYF
TRBV10-3	.	TRBJ1-1	.	TGTGCCATCAGTGAGGGGCCGGGAGCGCAAACTGAAGCTTTCTTT	CAISEGPGAQTEAFF
TRBV7-2	.	TRBJ2-1	TRBD2	TGTGCCAGCAGCTTAGGGGTCGGACTAGCGAACAATGAGCAGTTCTTC	CASSLGVGLANNEQFF
TRBV18	.	TRBJ1-1	.	TGTGCCAGCTCACCTCAGGGTGGCGGGATAAACACTGAAGCTTTCTTT	CASSPQGGGINTEAFF
TRBV21-1	few	TRBJ1-2	.	TGTGCCAGCAGCAAAGTGGTCGGTTTTGCCTGTGGCTACACCTTC	CASSKVVGFACGYTF
TRBV7-9	.	TRBJ2-5	TRBD1	TGTGCCAGCAGCTCGCCGCAGGGGGCTCAAGAGACCCAGTACTTC	CASSSPQGAQETQYF
TRBV6-5	once	TRBJ1-2	.	TGTGCCAGCAGTTACGCCCTAAATCGGGGCTACACCTTC	CASSYALNRGYTF
TRBV19	once	TRBJ1-2	.	TGTGCCAGTAGGAGGACAGTCGAAGGTGGCTATGGCTACACCTTC	CASRRTVEGGYGYTF
TRBV7-2	.	TRBJ1-1	.	TGTGCCAGCAGCTTAATGGACAGAAACACTGAAGCTTTCTTT	CASSLMDRNTEAFF
TRBV10-1	.	TRBJ2-7	TRBD2	TGCGCCAGCAGTGACCCGGCTGTACTAGCGGGTACACGGCAGTACTTC	CASSDPAVLAGTRQYF
TRBV15	.	TRBJ1-2	TRBD1	TGTGCCACCAGCAGAGCGGGACAGACGTATGGCTACACCTTC	CATSRAGQTYGYTF
TRBV7-9	.	TRBJ1-2	.	TGTGCCAGCGGACTTTATGGCTACACCTTC	CASGLYGYTF
TRBV7-8	.	TRBJ2-4	TRBD2	TGTGCCAGCAGCTTGAGCGGGACTTTAGGCATTCAGTACTTC	CASSLSGTLGIQYF
TRBV6-5	.	TRBJ1-1	TRBD1	TGTGCCAGCAGGGCCGGGACAGCGAACACTGAAGCTTTCTTT	CASRAGTANTEAFF
TRBV7-9	.	TRBJ2-5	TRBD2	TGTGCCAGCAGCTGGGGACTAGCGGGGAGCAACCAAGAGACCCAGTACTTC	CASSWGLAGSNQETQYF
TRBV7-3	.	TRBJ2-1	TRBD2	TGTGCCAGCAGCTTAGATTCAACTAGCGGAAATGAGCAGTTCTTC	CASSLDSTSGNEQFF
TRBV5-6	.	TRBJ2-4	.	TGTGCCAGCAGCTTGACTGGTACCCTAGCCAAAAACATTCAGTACTTC	CASSLTGTLAKNIQYF
TRBV21-1	.	TRBJ2-4	.	TGTGCCAGCAGCACCGGGACTAGCGGGGGAGGAGCCAAAAACATTCAGTACTTC	CASSTGTSGGGAKNIQYF